The 5 T cell receptor beta chains listed next were all sequenced from one sample in a study of T cells after yellow fever vaccination. TCRdb passed the 5' RACE reads through MiXCR, listing each CDR3 protein once. The table shows 95,000 to 150,000 distinct CDR3 sequences, with roughly 10% occurring only once. Specimen: CD8+ T cells sorted from PBMCs, collected on the day of the yellow fever booster vaccination. The receptor set was obtained from a man aged 18 to 30 who received the YFV17D yellow fever vaccine.

This clonotype was seen only a few times. In DNA, the CDR3 is TGTGCCAGCAGCTTAGAAGGGGATAATTCACCCCTCCACTTT. Translation gives CASSLEGDNSPLHF. The chain employs TRBV7-9 and TRBJ1-6; tentatively, D is TRBD1 (5 bases). V lost 1 base and J 5 bases, leaving 6 bases between the germline ends. The CDR3 covers 14 residues. CDR1 is SEHNR and CDR2 is FQNEAQ in the germline V gene (reference sequence).

The genes are TRBV7-6 and TRBJ1-2; 7 nucleotides match TRBD1. The junction had 9 bases not matched to a gene; V was cut back by 5 bases and J by 3 bases. The CDR3 length is 15 residues. Germline V lookup: CDR1 SGHVS, CDR2 FNYEAQ. The CDR3 sequence is CASSPVEGADYGYTF. The DNA for the CDR3 is TGTGCCAGCAGCCCGGTCGAGGGGGCGGACTATGGCTACACCTTC. Complete variable domain (other parts from reference TRBV7-6 and TRBJ1-2): GAGVSQSPRYKVTKRGQDVALRCDPISGHVSLYWYRQALGQGPEFLTYFNYEAQQDKSGLPNDRFSAERPEGSISTLTIQRTEQRDSAMYRCASSPVEGADYGYTFGSGTRLTVV.

The chain uses TRBV5-4 and TRBJ2-5, with TRBD2 matching 10 bases. The J segment lost 6 bases and the V segment lost 4 bases, leaving 6 bases of the junction unmatched. This CDR3 has 14 amino acids. CDR1 and CDR2 (germline): SGHNT, YYREEE (reference sequence). The CDR3 reads CASSPRTSGQTQYF. The CDR3 DNA reads as TGTGCCAGCAGCCCACGGACTAGCGGCCAGACCCAGTACTTC. Looking up the rest from reference TRBV5-4 and TRBJ2-5 gives the full variable domain: ETGVTQSPTHLIKTRGQQVTLRCSSQSGHNTVSWYQQALGQGPQFIFQYYREEENGRGNFPPRFSGLQFPNYSSELNVNALELDDSALYLCASSPRTSGQTQYFGPGTRLLVL.

This chain joins TRBV5-4 and TRBJ1-1; D ambiguous. CDR1 and CDR2 (germline): SGHNT, YYREEE (reference sequence). The V gene lost 3 bases and the J gene lost 4 bases, with 7 bases spanning the gap. This CDR3 region has 12 residues. The CDR3 here is CASSSGLTEAFF. The CDR3, as DNA: TGTGCCAGCAGCTCTGGACTCACTGAAGCTTTCTTT.

In this sample, this clonotype turned up a few times. The rearrangement uses TRBV7-9 and TRBJ1-1; 10 bases fit TRBD1. This CDR3 has 17 residues. Germline values: CDR1 SEHNR, CDR2 FQNEAQ (reference sequence). J gave up 0 bases and V 5 bases, and 9 bases lay outside the gene matches. DNA for the CDR3: TGTGCCAGCAGCACCAGGACAGGGGGGAGTATGAACACTGAAGCTTTCTTT. Translation: CASSTRTGGSMNTEAFF.